The subject of this entry is one T cell receptor beta chain. Its antigen is undetermined. The data derive from a study of identical twins. General study findings and limits: With beta out-of-frame sequences, excess sharing by twins was weaker.

The CDR3 contains 18 residues. Germline V CDR1 and CDR2: LGHNA, YSLEER. V lost 5 bases and J lost 0, with 20 bases in between. TCRdb fed the 5' RACE reads into MiXCR, producing one record per CDR3 protein. The data contain 400,000 to 650,000 distinct CDR3 sequences, less than 25% of them singletons. This sample was also put to use in a study of T cells expressing NK-cell markers. That publication notes: It was sorted CD3+CD56+NKG2C+, CD3+CD56+NKG2C- and CD3+CD56-NKG2C+ T cells that supplied the TCR beta repertoires. Roughly six of the donors carried dominant NKG2C+ clonotypes that took up roughly 1.0-8% of their CD8+ T cells.

The rearrangement joins TRBV4-3 to TRBJ2-1; D is perhaps TRBD2 (6 bases). The receptor comes from a woman under 30 in good health. Specimen: CD4+ T cells sorted from blood. CDR3 coding DNA: TGCGCCAGCAGCATGGGGCGGAGGGGATTGCGCTCCTACAATGAGCAGTTCTTC. As protein: CASSMGRRGLRSYNEQFF.